Listed below are T cell receptor beta chains from one sample, sequenced in a study of cytomegalovirus exposure and HLA in healthy donors. The repertoire was sequenced with immunoSEQ multiplex PCR; TCRdb's copy has only in-frame clones and lacks some. This sample carries about 180,000 clones, around 80% of them seen once, and the ten largest clones take 5.7%. Sequenced input: PBMCs. The receptors were gathered from a man aged 35-49 years in good health and CMV-seronegative. CDR3s include the opening cysteine and the closing phenylalanine or tryptophan. Fields, in order: D gene, CDR3 length, J gene, clone size, V gene, CDR3 DNA, CDR3 protein. D genes are given only for firm matches. Expanded clones get a size class; other rows say once, few or many, or leave the size out.

TRBD2	15	TRBJ2-2	NA	TRBV11-3	TGTGCCAGCAGCTTAGGAGCGGGGACGTACCGGGAGCTGTTTTTT	CASSLGAGTYRELFF
NA	13	TRBJ2-1	NA	TRBV30	TGTGCCTGGAGTGTACCCCTCGCGGGTGAGCAGTTCTTC	CAWSVPLAGEQFF
TRBD1	20	TRBJ1-5	NA	TRBV15	TGTGCCACCAGCAGACTTTATCCGGGACAGGGATTGGGTAGCAATCAGCCCCAGCATTTT	CATSRLYPGQGLGSNQPQHF
NA	16	TRBJ2-4	once	TRBV7-2	TGTGCCAGCAGCCCAAGACTAGAACTAGCCACAAACATTCAGTACTTC	CASSPRLELATNIQYF
TRBD1	16	TRBJ2-7	NA	TRBV7-9	TGTGCCAGCAGCTTATGGGTGGGACAGGGTGCCTCCGAGCAGTACTTC	CASSLWVGQGASEQYF
TRBD2	16	TRBJ2-1	NA	TRBV30	TGTGCCTGGAGTGAGGCGGCTAGCGGGAGTCTAAATGAGCAGTTCTTC	CAWSEAASGSLNEQFF
NA	16	TRBJ2-2	few	TRBV10-3	TGTGCCATCAGTGAGTCGGCCGGCAGAGGAGCCGGGGAGCTGTTTTTT	CAISESAGRGAGELFF
TRBD2	16	TRBJ2-3	NA	TRBV7-2	TGTGCCAGCAGCCCCTTCGGGACTAGCGGTCTCGGTACGCAGTATTTT	CASSPFGTSGLGTQYF
NA	17	TRBJ1-1	NA	TRBV9	TGTGCCAGCAGCGTAGCTGGGGGGAATAATTGGAACACTGAAGCTTTCTTT	CASSVAGGNNWNTEAFF
NA	13	TRBJ1-2	few	TRBV6-6	TGTGCCAGCAGACTCAGGGAAAACTATGGCTACACCTTC	CASRLRENYGYTF
TRBD1	16	TRBJ1-1	few	TRBV7-9	TGTGCCAGCAGCTTAGTCTTGACAGGGGGCGGGACTGAAGCTTTCTTT	CASSLVLTGGGTEAFF
TRBD2	18	TRBJ2-3	NA	TRBV11-2	TGTGCCAGCAGCTTAGAAGGGACTAGCGGCCTTGACACAGATACGCAGTATTTT	CASSLEGTSGLDTDTQYF
NA	14	TRBJ1-6	NA	TRBV7-2	TGTGCCAGCAGCTTAGTCAGGGCCCCCTCACCCCTCCACTTT	CASSLVRAPSPLHF
TRBD2	16	TRBJ2-5	few	TRBV5-1	TGCGCCAGCAGCTTGGGGGGAGGGACTATCCAAGAGACCCAGTACTTC	CASSLGGGTIQETQYF
NA	16	TRBJ2-7	NA	TRBV5-4	TGTGCCAGCAGCCCTACAGGGGCTCAAGGACTATACGAGCAGTACTTC	CASSPTGAQGLYEQYF
TRBD1	15	TRBJ1-5	NA	TRBV29-1	TGCAGCGTTGAACTCACAGGGGGAGGAAATCAGCCCCAGCATTTT	CSVELTGGGNQPQHF
TRBD2	14	TRBJ2-3	NA	TRBV11-2	TGTGCCAGCAGCCCGGGGGGGTGGACAGATACGCAGTATTTT	CASSPGGWTDTQYF
NA	12	TRBJ2-7	NA	TRBV7-9	TGTTCCAGCAGGAGTGGACTCTACGAGCAGTACTTC	CSSRSGLYEQYF
TRBD1	15	TRBJ2-5	NA	TRBV5-1	TGCGCCAGCAGCCCCCCGACAGGGGGCGGAGAGACCCAGTACTTC	CASSPPTGGGETQYF
NA	11	TRBJ1-5	NA	TRBV12-5	TGTGCTAGTGGACGTACAGGGATCCAGCATTTT	CASGRTGIQHF
TRBD2	14	TRBJ2-2	NA	TRBV6-5	TGTGCCAGCAGAAGAACCGGGGGGGCCGGGGAGCTGTTTTTT	CASRRTGGAGELFF
TRBD1	12	TRBJ2-5	NA	TRBV27	TGTGCCAGCAGGACAGGGGAAGAGACCCAGTACTTC	CASRTGEETQYF
NA	15	TRBJ2-7	NA	TRBV10-3	TGTGCCATCAGTGAAGGTCCTAGCGCAACCTACGAGCAGTACTTC	CAISEGPSATYEQYF
NA	13	TRBJ1-4	NA	TRBV7-9	TGTTCCAGCAGCCGGACAAGGGGAGAAAAACTGTTTTTT	CSSSRTRGEKLFF
TRBD1	15	TRBJ1-2	NA	TRBV11-2	TGTGCCAGCAGTCCATTACAGGGGTACAACTATGGCTACACCTTC	CASSPLQGYNYGYTF
TRBD1	15	TRBJ1-1	NA	TRBV6-6	TGTGCCAGCAGTTACCCGGACAGGGGGATCGCTGAAGCTTTCTTT	CASSYPDRGIAEAFF
NA	15	TRBJ1-2	NA	TRBV13	TGTGCCAGCAGCCTATTCAGGGGTCTTAACTATGGCTACACCTTC	CASSLFRGLNYGYTF
NA	14	TRBJ1-2	NA	TRBV9	TGTGCCAGCAGCAGAGTATCACTAGTCTATGGCTACACCTTC	CASSRVSLVYGYTF
TRBD1	13	TRBJ2-1	NA	TRBV27	TGTGCCAGCTCGGACAGGAATAGAGATGAGCAGTTCTTC	CASSDRNRDEQFF
TRBD1	14	TRBJ1-2	NA	TRBV5-6	TGTGCCAGCAGCCGAACAGGGGCAAACTATGGCTACACCTTC	CASSRTGANYGYTF
NA	15	TRBJ1-3	NA	TRBV30	TGTGCCTGGAGTCCCCGAATCAGTTCAGGAAACACCATATATTTT	CAWSPRISSGNTIYF
NA	14	TRBJ1-4	NA	TRBV6-1	TGTGCCAGCAGATCAGGGGCGGTGGCTGAAAAACTGTTTTTT	CASRSGAVAEKLFF
TRBD1	16	TRBJ2-7	few	TRBV5-1	TGCGCCAGCAGCTTGGACGGGACAGGGTTAACCTACGAGCAGTACTTC	CASSLDGTGLTYEQYF
TRBD1	15	TRBJ1-4	NA	TRBV5-6	TGTGCCAGCAGCTTGGTAGGACAGGGGGATGAAAAACTGTTTTTT	CASSLVGQGDEKLFF
TRBD2	14	TRBJ2-3	once	TRBV6-1	TGTGCCAGTAGCTTAGCGGGGGGGGTAGATACGCAGTATTTT	CASSLAGGVDTQYF
NA	13	TRBJ2-1	NA	TRBV6-5	TGTGCCAGCAGTGAAAACAGGTTTAATGAGCAGTTCTTC	CASSENRFNEQFF
TRBD2	17	TRBJ2-5	few	TRBV18	TGTGCCAGCTCACGTCCGGCACTAGCGGGAGTACGAGAGACCCAGTACTTC	CASSRPALAGVRETQYF
NA	15	TRBJ1-2	NA	TRBV9	TGTGCCAGCAGCTTCCGACAGGAGAGTGGCTATGGCTACACCTTC	CASSFRQESGYGYTF
TRBD1	14	TRBJ2-7	few	TRBV7-9	TGTGCCAGCAGCCAGTGGGACAGGGGGCTCGAGCAGTACTTC	CASSQWDRGLEQYF